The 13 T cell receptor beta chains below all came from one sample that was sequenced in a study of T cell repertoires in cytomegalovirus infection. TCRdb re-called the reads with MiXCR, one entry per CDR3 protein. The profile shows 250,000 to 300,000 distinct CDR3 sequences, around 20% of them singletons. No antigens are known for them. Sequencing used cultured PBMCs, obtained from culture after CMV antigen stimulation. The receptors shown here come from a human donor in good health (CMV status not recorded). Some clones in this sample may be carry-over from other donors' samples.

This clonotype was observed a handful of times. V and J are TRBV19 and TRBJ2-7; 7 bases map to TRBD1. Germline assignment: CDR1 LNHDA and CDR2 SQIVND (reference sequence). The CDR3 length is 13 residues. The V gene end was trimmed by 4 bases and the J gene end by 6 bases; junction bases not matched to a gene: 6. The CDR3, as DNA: TGTGCCAGTAGTACCAGGACAGGAGGCGAGCAGTACGTC. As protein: CASSTRTGGEQYV.

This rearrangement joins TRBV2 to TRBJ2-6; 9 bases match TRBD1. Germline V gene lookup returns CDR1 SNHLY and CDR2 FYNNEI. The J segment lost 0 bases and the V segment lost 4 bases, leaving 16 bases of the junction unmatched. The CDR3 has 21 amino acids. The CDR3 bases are TGTGCCAGCAGTGTCATGACATACCAGGGACAGGGTCGCTCTGGGGCCAACGTCCTGACTTTC. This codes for CASSVMTYQGQGRSGANVLTF.

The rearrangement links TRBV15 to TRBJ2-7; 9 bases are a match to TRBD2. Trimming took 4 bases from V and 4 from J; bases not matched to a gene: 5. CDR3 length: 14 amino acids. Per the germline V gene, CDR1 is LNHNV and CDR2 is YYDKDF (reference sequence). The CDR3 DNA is TGTGCCACCAGCACCGGGACTAGCAGATACGAGCAGTACGTC. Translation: CATSTGTSRYEQYV.

The chain's CDR3 is CASSAGGRAETQYF. CDR3 nucleotide sequence: TGTGCCAGCAGCGCGGGGGGGAGGGCGGAGACCCAGTACTTC. This rearrangement joins TRBV7-2 to TRBJ2-5; 9 bases fit TRBD2. CDR1 and CDR2 from the germline V gene are SGHTA and FQGNSA. The V segment lost 5 bases and the J segment 5 bases; nucleotides outside the gene matches: 6. The CDR3 is 14 amino acids.

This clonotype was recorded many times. In nucleotides, the CDR3 is TGTGCCAGCACCGCTAGCGGGAGAGACAATGAGCAGTTCTTC. Its translation is CASTASGRDNEQFF. The chain is built from TRBV6-2 or TRBV6-3 and TRBJ2-1, with TRBD2 identical over 10 bases. Germline V gives CDR1 MNHEY, CDR2 SVGEGT. After removal of 7 bases from V and 5 bases from J, the junction contained 5 bases not matched to a gene. This CDR3 has 14 residues.

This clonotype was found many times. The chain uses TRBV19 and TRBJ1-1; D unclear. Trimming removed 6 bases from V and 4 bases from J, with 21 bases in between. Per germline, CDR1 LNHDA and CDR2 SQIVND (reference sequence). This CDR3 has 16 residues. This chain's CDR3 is CASSRPGVSITTEAFF. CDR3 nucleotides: TGTGCCAGTAGCCGCCCCGGTGTCTCTATAACCACTGAAGCTTTCTTT.

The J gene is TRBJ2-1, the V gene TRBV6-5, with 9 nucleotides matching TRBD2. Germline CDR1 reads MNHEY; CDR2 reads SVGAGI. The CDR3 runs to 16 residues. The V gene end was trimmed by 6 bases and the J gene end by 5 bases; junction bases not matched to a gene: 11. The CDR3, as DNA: TGTGCCAGCAGCCCTCGCCGACTAGCGGTTAACAATGAGCAGTTCTTC. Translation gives CASSPRRLAVNNEQFF.

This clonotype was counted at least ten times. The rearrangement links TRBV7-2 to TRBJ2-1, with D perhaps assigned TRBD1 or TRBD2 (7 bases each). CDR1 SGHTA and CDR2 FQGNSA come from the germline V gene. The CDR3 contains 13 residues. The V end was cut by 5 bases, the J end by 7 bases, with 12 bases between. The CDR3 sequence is CASSSQGGNEQFF. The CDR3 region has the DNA TGTGCCAGCAGCAGTCAGGGGGGGAATGAGCAGTTCTTC.

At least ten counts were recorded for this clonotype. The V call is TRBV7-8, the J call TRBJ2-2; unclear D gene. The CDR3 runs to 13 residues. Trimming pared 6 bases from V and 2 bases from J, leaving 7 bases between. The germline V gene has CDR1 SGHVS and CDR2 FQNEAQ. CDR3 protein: CASRLRNTGELFF. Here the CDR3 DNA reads TGTGCCAGCAGGCTTAGAAACACCGGGGAGCTGTTTTTT. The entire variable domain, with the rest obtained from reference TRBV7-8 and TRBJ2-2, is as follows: GAGVSQSPRYKVAKRGQDVALRCDPISGHVSLFWYQQALGQGPEFLTYFQNEAQLDKSGLPSDRFFAERPEGSVSTLKIQRTQQEDSAVYLCASRLRNTGELFFGEGSRLTVL.

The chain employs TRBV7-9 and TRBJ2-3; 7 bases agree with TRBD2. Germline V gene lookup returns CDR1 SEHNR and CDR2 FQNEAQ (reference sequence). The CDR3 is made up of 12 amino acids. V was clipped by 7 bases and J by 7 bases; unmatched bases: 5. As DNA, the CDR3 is TGTGCCAGCAATAGACTAGCTCATACGCAGTATTTT. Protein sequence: CASNRLAHTQYF.

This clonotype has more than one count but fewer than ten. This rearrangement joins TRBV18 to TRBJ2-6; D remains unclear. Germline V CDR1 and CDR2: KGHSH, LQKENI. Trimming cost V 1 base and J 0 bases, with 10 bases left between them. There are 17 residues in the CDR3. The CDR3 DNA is TGTGCCAGCTCACCACAGAGGCTACCCTCTGGGGCCAACGTCCTGACTTTC. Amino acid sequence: CASSPQRLPSGANVLTF.

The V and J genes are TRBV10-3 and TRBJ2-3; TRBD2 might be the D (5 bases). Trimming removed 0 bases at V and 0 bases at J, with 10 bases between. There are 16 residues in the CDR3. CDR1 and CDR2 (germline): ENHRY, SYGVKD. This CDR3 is CAISESVSGSTDTQYF. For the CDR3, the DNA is TGTGCCATCAGTGAGTCGGTGAGCGGAAGCACAGATACGCAGTATTTT.

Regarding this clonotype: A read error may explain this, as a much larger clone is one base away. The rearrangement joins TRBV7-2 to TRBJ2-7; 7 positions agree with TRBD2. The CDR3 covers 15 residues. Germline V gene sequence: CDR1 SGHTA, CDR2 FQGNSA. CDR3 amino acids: CASSLDGASGENPHV. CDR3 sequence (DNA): TGTGCCAGCAGCTTAGATGGCGCTAGCGGAGAGAATCCTCACGTC.